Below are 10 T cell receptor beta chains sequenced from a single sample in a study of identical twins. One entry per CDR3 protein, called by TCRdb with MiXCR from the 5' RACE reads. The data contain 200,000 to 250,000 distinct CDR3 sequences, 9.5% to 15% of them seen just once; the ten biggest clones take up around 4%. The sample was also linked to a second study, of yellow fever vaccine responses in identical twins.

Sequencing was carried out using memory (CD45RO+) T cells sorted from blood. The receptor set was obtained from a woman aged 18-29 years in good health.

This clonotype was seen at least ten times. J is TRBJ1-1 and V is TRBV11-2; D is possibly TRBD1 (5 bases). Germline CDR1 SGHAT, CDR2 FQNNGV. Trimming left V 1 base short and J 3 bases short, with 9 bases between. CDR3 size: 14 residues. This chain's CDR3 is CASSLGGTYTEAFF. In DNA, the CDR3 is TGTGCCAGCAGCTTAGGCGGGACTTACACTGAAGCTTTCTTT.

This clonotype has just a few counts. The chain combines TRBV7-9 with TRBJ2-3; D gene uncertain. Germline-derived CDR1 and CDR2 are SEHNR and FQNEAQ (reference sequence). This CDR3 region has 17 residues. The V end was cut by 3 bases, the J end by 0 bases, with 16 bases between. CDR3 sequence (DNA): TGTGCCAGCAGCTTTCGAAGGACCCCCCTTAGCACAGATACGCAGTATTTT. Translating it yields CASSFRRTPLSTDTQYF.

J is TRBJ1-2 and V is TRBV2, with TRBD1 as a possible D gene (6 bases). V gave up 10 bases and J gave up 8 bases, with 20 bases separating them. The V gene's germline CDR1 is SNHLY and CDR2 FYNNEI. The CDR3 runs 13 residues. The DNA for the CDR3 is TGTGCCACCATCCCCCGGGGGGCAACGGGCTACACCTTC. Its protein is CATIPRGATGYTF.

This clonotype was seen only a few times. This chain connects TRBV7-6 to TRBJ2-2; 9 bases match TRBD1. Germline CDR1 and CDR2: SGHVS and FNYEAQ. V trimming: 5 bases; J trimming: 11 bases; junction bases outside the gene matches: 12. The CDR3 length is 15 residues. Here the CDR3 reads CASSQTRDRVGELFF. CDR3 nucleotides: TGTGCCAGCAGCCAGACCCGGGACAGGGTTGGAGAGCTGTTTTTT.

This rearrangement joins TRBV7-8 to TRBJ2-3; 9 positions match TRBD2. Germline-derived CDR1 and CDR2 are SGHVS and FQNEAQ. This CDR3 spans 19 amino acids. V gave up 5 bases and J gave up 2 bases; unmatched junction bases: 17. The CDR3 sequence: CASSDIRTSVSRTTDTQYF. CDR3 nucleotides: TGTGCCAGCAGCGACATAAGGACTAGCGTTAGTAGAACCACAGATACGCAGTATTTT. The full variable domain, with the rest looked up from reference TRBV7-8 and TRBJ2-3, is GAGVSQSPRYKVAKRGQDVALRCDPISGHVSLFWYQQALGQGPEFLTYFQNEAQLDKSGLPSDRFFAERPEGSVSTLKIQRTQQEDSAVYLCASSDIRTSVSRTTDTQYFGPGTRLTVL.

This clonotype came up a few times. CDR3 residues: CASSPPSPEHTDTQYF. As DNA, the CDR3 is TGTGCCAGCTCACCACCTTCCCCAGAACACACAGATACGCAGTATTTT. The rearrangement uses TRBV18 and TRBJ2-3; D call uncertain. Germline-derived CDR1 and CDR2 are KGHSH and LQKENI. V lost 0 bases, J lost 2 bases, and 12 bases lay in between. CDR3 length: 16 residues.

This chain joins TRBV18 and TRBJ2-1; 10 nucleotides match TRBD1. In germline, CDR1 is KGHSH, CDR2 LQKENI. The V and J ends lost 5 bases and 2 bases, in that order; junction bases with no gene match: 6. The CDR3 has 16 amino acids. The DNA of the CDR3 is TGTGCCAGCTCAGCGACAGGGGGCATGGCCTACAATGAGCAGTTCTTC. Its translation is CASSATGGMAYNEQFF. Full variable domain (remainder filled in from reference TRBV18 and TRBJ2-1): NAGVMQNPRHLVRRRGQEARLRCSPMKGHSHVYWYRQLPEEGLKFMVYLQKENIIDESGMPKERFSAEFPKEGPSILRIQQVVRGDSAAYFCASSATGGMAYNEQFFGPGTRLTVL.

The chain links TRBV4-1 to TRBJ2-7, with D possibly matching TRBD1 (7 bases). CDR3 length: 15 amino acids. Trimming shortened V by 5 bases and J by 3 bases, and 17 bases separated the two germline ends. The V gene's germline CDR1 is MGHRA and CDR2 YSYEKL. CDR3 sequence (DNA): TGCGCCAGCAGCTTCTCGGAGGGGGCAGGCTACGAGCAGTACTTC. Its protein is CASSFSEGAGYEQYF.

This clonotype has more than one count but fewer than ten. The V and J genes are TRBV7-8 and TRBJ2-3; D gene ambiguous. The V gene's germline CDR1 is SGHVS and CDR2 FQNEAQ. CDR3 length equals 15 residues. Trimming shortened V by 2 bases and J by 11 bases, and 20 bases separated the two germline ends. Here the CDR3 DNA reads TGTGCCAGCAGCTTAAGGGCCACCGGGTCTAATAGGCAGTATTTT. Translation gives CASSLRATGSNRQYF.

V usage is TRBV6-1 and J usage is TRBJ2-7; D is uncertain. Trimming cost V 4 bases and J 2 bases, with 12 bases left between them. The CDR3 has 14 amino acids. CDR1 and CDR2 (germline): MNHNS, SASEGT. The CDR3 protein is CASSAGTVTYEQYF. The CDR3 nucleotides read TGTGCCAGCAGTGCCGGTACAGTAACCTACGAGCAGTACTTC.